This T cell receptor (beta chain) was identified in a study of blood T cell repertoires in COVID-19 (TCRdb year 2020). A note on the overall study: The collaborator samples originated in the United States, Italy and Spain and spanned the acute and convalescent phases of COVID-19. Samples were obtained from the ongoing ImmuneRACE study (first 160 participants) and from about 1,300 subjects provided by 6 global collaborators. Deeply sampled blood TCRbeta repertoires from subjects exposed to, actively infected with, or recovered from COVID-19 were included in the dataset. Where available, HLA class I and class II types were obtained from metadata supplied by the sample provider rather than from assay-based typing. The material from the prospective study consisted of cDNA or gDNA derived from T cells, B-cell-depleted T cells, or PBMCs. A de-identified subject ID, COVID-19 status, age in years and sex were almost always included in the sample metadata. A freely available public database, intended as a resource for researchers studying the immune response to SARS-CoV-2, is where the repertoires were released.

TCRbeta CDR3 regions were amplified from genomic DNA by means of the immunoSEQ Assay, a bias-controlled multiplex PCR. The paper's processing steps were these. Within the assay, amplification of reference gene primers was used to estimate how many nucleated cells each sample contained. To quantify the absolute abundance of each unique TCRbeta CDR3 rearrangement, sequence reads were collapsed and filtered. For each sample, productive Simpson clonality was calculated as the square root of Simpson's diversity index across productive rearrangements. In its TCRdb copy, this immuneACCESS table keeps in-frame sequences only and misses some clones. Where compared with another copy, unresolved V genes explain less than half of these, and the others have no known cause. V, J and clone size reflect that table, while D and trimming were determined from the DNA. The sample table lists about 210,000 clones, around four fifths of them with a count of one. The ten largest account for 8% to 10% of the sample.

From its cysteine to its phenylalanine, the CDR3 spans 16 amino acids. CDR3 DNA only is kept here, 48 bases in frame from base 1. From the germline V gene (reference sequence), CDR1 is MNHEY and CDR2 is SMNVEV. From V the trimming removes 5 bases and from J it removes 4 bases, while the gene matches leave 9 bases of the junction unaccounted for. Whole blood was collected in K2EDTA tubes by collaborating institutions according to the institutions' own protocols. For TCRbeta analysis, collaborator samples were shipped as frozen whole blood, as isolated PBMCs, or as DNA extracted from either sample type. Overall study results and their limits: The quantity of clinical and demographic metadata differed by source and by participant and was supplied without curation.

Concerning this clone itself: Its antigen target is currently unknown. Within one base of it there is no much larger clone, and no base qualities were kept.

The sequenced material came from peripheral blood. The receptor comes from a woman in her forties or fifties with acute or convalescent COVID-19. The chain is made from TRBV27 and TRBJ1-2, with 11 middle bases fitting TRBD1. The CDR3 region reads CASSTSGTGGVYGYTF. The DNA is as follows: TGTGCCAGCAGTACCTCCGGGACAGGGGGGGTCTATGGCTACACCTTC.